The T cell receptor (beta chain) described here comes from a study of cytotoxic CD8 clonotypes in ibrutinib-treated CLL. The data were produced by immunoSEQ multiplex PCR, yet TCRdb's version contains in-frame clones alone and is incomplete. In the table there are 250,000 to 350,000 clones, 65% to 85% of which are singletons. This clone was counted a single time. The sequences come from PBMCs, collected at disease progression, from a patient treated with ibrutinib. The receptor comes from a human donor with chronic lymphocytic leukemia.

The CDR3 region has the DNA TGTGCCAGTACCTATAGGGGAAGGGGGCTTTTTAACACTGAAGCTTTCTTT. Translating gives CASTYRGRGLFNTEAFF. J is TRBJ1-1 and V is TRBV19, with TRBD1 identical over 7 bases. Trimming removed 7 bases from V and 2 bases from J; junction bases left unmatched: 16. The CDR3 is made up of 17 amino acids. Germline lookup yields CDR1 LNHDA and CDR2 SQIVND (reference sequence). Full variable domain (rest looked up from reference TRBV19 and TRBJ1-1): DGGITQSPKYLFRKEGQNVTLSCEQNLNHDAMYWYRQDPGQGLRLIYYSQIVNDFQKGDIAEGYSVSREKKESFPLTVTSAQKNPTAFYLCASTYRGRGLFNTEAFFGQGTRLTVV.